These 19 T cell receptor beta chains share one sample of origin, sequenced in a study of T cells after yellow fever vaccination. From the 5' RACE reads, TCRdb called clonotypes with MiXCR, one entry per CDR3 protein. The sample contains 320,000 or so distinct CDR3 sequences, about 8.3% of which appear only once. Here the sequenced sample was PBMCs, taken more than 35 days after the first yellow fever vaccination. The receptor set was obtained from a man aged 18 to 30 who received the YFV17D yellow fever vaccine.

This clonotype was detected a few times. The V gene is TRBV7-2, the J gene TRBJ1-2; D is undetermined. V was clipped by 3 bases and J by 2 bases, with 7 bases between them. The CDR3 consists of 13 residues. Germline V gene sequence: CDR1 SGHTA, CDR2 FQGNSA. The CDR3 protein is CASSFKGNYGYTF. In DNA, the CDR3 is TGTGCCAGCAGCTTTAAGGGCAACTATGGCTACACCTTC.

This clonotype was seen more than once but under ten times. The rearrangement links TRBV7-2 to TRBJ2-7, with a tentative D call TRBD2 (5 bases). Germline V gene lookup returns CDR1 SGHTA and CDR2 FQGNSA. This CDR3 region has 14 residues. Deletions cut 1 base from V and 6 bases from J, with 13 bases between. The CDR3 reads CASSLGDGVGEQYV. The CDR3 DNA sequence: TGTGCCAGCAGCTTAGGAGACGGGGTAGGCGAGCAGTACGTC.

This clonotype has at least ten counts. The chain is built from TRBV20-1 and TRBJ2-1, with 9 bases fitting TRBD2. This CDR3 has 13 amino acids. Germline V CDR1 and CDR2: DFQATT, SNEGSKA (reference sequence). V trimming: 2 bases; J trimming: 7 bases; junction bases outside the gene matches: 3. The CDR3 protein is CSARRLAGNEQFF. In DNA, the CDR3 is TGCAGTGCTAGACGGCTAGCGGGAAATGAGCAGTTCTTC.

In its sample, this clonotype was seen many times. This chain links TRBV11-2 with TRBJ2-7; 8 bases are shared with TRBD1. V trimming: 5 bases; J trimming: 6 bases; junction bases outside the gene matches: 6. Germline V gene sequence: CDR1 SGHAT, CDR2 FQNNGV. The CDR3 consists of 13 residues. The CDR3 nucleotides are TGTGCCAGCAGCACGACAGGGGTAGGCGAGCAGTACGTC. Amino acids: CASSTTGVGEQYV.

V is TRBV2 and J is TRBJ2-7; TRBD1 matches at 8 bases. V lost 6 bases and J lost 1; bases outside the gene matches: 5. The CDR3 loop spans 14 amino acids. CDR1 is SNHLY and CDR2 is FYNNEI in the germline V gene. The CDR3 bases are TGTGCCAGCAGCGACTGGACAGGGTCCTACGAGCAGTACGTC. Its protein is CASSDWTGSYEQYV.

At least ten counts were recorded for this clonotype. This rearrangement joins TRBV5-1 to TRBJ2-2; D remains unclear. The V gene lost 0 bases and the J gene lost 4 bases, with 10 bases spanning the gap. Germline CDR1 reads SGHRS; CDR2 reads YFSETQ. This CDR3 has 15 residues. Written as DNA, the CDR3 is TGCGCCAGCAGCTTGGCCGGTCCCGGCACCGGGGAGCTGTTTTTT. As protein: CASSLAGPGTGELFF. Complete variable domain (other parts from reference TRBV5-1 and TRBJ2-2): KAGVTQTPRYLIKTRGQQVTLSCSPISGHRSVSWYQQTPGQGLQFLFEYFSETQRNKGNFPGRFSGRQFSNSRSEMNVSTLELGDSALYLCASSLAGPGTGELFFGEGSRLTVL.

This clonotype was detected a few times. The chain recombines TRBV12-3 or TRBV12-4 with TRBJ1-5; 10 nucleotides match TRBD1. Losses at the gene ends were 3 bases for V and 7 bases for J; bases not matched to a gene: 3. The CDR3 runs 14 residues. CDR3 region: CASSLDRGEQPQHF. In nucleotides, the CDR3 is TGTGCCAGCAGTTTGGACAGGGGGGAACAGCCCCAGCATTTT.

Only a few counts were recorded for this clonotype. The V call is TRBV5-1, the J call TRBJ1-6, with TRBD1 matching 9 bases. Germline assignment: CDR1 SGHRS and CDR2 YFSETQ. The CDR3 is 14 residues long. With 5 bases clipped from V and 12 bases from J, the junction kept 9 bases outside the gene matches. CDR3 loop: CASSPTGGPLPLHF. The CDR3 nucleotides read TGCGCCAGCAGTCCGACAGGGGGTCCATTACCCCTCCACTTT. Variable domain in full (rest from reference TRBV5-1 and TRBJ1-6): KAGVTQTPRYLIKTRGQQVTLSCSPISGHRSVSWYQQTPGQGLQFLFEYFSETQRNKGNFPGRFSGRQFSNSRSEMNVSTLELGDSALYLCASSPTGGPLPLHFGNGTRLTVT.

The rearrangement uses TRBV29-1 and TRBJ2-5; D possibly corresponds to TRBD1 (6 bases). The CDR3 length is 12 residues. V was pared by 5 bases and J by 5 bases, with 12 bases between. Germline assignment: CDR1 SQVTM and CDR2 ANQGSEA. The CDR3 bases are TGCAGCGTTACACAGGGTCGGGAGACCCAGTACTTC. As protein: CSVTQGRETQYF.

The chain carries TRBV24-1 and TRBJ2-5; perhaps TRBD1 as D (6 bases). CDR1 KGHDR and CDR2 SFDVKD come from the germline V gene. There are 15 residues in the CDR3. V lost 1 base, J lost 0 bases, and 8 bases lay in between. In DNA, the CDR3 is TGTGCCACCAGTGATTTAACAGGGAACCAAGAGACCCAGTACTTC. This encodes CATSDLTGNQETQYF.

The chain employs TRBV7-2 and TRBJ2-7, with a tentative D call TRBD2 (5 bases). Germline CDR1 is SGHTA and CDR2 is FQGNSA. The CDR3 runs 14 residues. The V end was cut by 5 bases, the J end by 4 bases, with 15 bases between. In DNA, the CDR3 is TGTGCCAGCAGCCGATGGGGAGCATTGTACGAGCAGTACTTC. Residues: CASSRWGALYEQYF. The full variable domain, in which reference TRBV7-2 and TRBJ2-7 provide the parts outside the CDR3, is GAGVSQSPSNKVTEKGKDVELRCDPISGHTALYWYRQSLGQGLEFLIYFQGNSAPDKSGLPSDRFSAERTGGSVSTLTIQRTQQEDSAVYLCASSRWGALYEQYFGPGTRLTVT.

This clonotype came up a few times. The CDR3 region has the DNA TGTGCCAGCAGCTTAAGTTTCGACGGGGCAGATACGCAGTATTTT. Amino acid sequence: CASSLSFDGADTQYF. The chain uses TRBV11-3 and TRBJ2-3, with D possibly being TRBD2 (5 bases). In germline, CDR1 is SGHNT, CDR2 YENEEA. CDR3 length equals 15 residues. V gave up 2 bases and J gave up 4 bases, with 13 bases separating them.

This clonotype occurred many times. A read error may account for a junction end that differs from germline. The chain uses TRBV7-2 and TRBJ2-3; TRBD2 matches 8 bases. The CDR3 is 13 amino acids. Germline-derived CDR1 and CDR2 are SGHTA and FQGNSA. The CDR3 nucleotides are TGTGCCAGCAGCTGGACTAGCAAAGATACGCAGTATTTT. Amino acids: CASSWTSKDTQYF.

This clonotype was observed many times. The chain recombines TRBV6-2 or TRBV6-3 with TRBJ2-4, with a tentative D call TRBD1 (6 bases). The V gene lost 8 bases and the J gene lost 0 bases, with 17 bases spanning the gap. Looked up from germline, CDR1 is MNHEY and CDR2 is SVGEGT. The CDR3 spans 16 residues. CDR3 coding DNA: TGTGCCAGCGGGGGACAATTTACGCTAGCCAAAAACATTCAGTACTTC. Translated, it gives CASGGQFTLAKNIQYF.

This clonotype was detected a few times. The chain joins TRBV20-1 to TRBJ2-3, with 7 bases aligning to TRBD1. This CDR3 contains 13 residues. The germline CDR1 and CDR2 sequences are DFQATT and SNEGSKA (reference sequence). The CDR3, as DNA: TGCAGCCCCGACAGGGTCAACACAGATACGCAGTATTTT. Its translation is CSPDRVNTDTQYF.

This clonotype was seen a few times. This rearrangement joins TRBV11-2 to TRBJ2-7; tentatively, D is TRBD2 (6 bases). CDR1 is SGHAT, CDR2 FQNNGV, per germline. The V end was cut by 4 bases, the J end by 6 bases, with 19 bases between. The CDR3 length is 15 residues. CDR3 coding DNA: TGTGCCAGCAGCTGGGGATCGAGAGGACTACGCGAGCAGTACTTC. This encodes CASSWGSRGLREQYF.

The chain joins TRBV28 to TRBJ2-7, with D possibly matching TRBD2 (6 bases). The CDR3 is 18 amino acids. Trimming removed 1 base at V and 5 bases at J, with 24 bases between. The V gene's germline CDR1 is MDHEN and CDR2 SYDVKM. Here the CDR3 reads CASSLSPGRGVSEDEQYV. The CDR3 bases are TGTGCCAGCAGTTTATCACCAGGGCGGGGAGTGTCTGAGGACGAGCAGTACGTC.

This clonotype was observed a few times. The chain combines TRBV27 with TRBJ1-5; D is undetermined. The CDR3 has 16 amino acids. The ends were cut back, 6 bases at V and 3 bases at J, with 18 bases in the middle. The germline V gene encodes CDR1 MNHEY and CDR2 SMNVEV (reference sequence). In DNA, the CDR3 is TGTGCCAGCAGCACCCTTCCCCGGGCCCCCAATCAGCCCCAGCATTTT. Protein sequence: CASSTLPRAPNQPQHF.

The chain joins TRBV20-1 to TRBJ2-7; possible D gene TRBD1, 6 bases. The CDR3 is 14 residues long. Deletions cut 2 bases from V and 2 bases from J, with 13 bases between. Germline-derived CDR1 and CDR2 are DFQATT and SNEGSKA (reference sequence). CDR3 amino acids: CSARPRDITYEQYF. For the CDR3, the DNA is TGCAGTGCTAGACCCCGGGACATTACCTACGAGCAGTACTTC.